This TCR beta chain stems from a study of cytomegalovirus exposure and HLA in healthy donors. General study points: It was in a later analysis that TCR association rates were seen to vary by HLA locus, highest for DRB1 and lowest for HLA-C. It was only CMV serostatus that was available as immune exposure information. In vitro experiments confirmed that three CMV-associated chains were specific for CMV antigens.

PCR amplification relied on 60 Vbeta primers (plus 13 Jbeta primers). Measured with immunoSEQ multiplex PCR; TCRdb has only the in-frame clones, and not every one. In the table there are approximately 190,000 clones, around four fifths of which are singletons. For this clone: Its antigen remains unknown.

Germline V gives CDR1 KGHSH, CDR2 LQKENI. The CDR3 sequence is 15 residues long. The V segment lost 5 bases and the J segment 0 bases; nucleotides outside the gene matches: 5. The sample comprised PBMCs. This chain links TRBV18 with TRBJ1-2; TRBD1 aligns across 8 bases. The TCR sequence derives from a woman between 50 and 59 years old in good health and CMV-seropositive. The CDR3 loop reads CASSTGQGPNYGYTF. The CDR3 bases are TGTGCCAGCTCAACCGGACAGGGTCCTAACTATGGCTACACCTTC.